Listed below are T cell receptor beta chains from one sample, sequenced in a study of blood T cell repertoires in COVID-19. Data came from immunoSEQ multiplex PCR; TCRdb stores just in-frame clones and leaves some out. This table has a few hundred thousand clones, 75% to 90% appearing once. The sample consisted of peripheral blood. All receptors derive from a man under 40 with active or convalescent COVID-19. CDR3s leave out the opening cysteine and the closing phenylalanine or tryptophan. Size tells how often a clone was seen (once, few, many) or the class of an expanded clone, and some rows leave it out.

j_gene	abundance	v_gene	CDR3aa
TRBJ2-2	-	TRBV5-1	ASSSLRQGNTGELF
TRBJ1-5	-	TRBV19	ASSIMGQSNQPQH
TRBJ1-5	-	TRBV19	ASSIDSPAQPQH
TRBJ1-1	-	TRBV3-1/TRBV3-2	ASSQGYMNTEAF
TRBJ2-7	-	TRBV10-1	ASSEVRGRGSDEQY
TRBJ2-3	-	TRBV19	ASSTGLVSDTQY
TRBJ1-5	few	TRBV5-8	ASSRRGNQPQH
TRBJ2-7	few	TRBV30	AWSIGQGGEQY
TRBJ1-5	-	TRBV6-5	ASRIGTGLNQPQH
TRBJ2-6	-	TRBV3-1/TRBV3-2	ASSQLPGTGVSGANVLT